Given below is one TCR beta chain in context. Germline V gene lookup returns CDR1 SNHLY and CDR2 FYNNEI. V lost 6 bases, J lost 3 bases, and 11 bases lay in between. CDR3 size: 14 residues. Assay: immunoSEQ multiplex PCR; the TCRdb copy retains only in-frame clones and omits some. The sample comprises about 480,000 clones, more than 65% of which are singletons, and 10% to 15% rests with the top ten. The data belong to a study of shared clonotypes between healthy human individuals. This TCR was sampled from a woman in her forties in good health. Some clones in this sample may be carry-over from other donors' samples. This sequence joins TRBV2 and TRBJ2-2; D remains unclear. Sequenced sample: PBMCs. CDR3 nucleotide sequence: TGTGCCAGCAGCCGAGACACGTACACCGGGGAGCTGTTTTTT. Translated: CASSRDTYTGELFF. The full variable domain, with the rest looked up from reference TRBV2 and TRBJ2-2, is EPEVTQTPSHQVTQMGQEVILRCVPISNHLYFYWYRQILGQKVEFLVSFYNNEISEKSEIFDDQFSVERPDGSNFTLKIRSTKLEDSAMYFCASSRDTYTGELFFGEGSRLTVL.